Shown below are 3 T cell receptor beta chains from a single sample sequenced in a study of neoadjuvant anti-PD-1 for oral cavity cancer. Noted time point: after neoadjuvant nivolumab, at surgical resection. Generated by immunoSEQ multiplex PCR, the TCRdb table keeps only in-frame clones and is missing some. This sample has about 8,000 clones, with roughly three quarters found just once. Source: PBMCs, taken after nivolumab (anti-PD-1) treatment. The receptors come from a person between 40 and 79 years old with oral cavity squamous cell carcinoma.

The CDR3 sequence: CASSRLGGVKETQYF. The CDR3 region has the DNA TGTGCCAGCAGCCGGCTTGGGGGGGTGAAAGAGACCCAGTACTTC. The chain has TRBV27 and TRBJ2-5, with 7 nucleotides matching TRBD2. The V segment lost 6 bases and the J segment 3 bases; nucleotides outside the gene matches: 10. Germline values: CDR1 MNHEY, CDR2 SMNVEV (reference sequence). This CDR3 spans 15 amino acids.

This clone was seen more than once but under ten times. The rearrangement joins TRBV19 to TRBJ1-2; 8 nucleotides align to TRBD1. CDR1 and CDR2 (germline): LNHDA, SQIVND (reference sequence). Trimming cost V 6 bases and J 8 bases; bases outside gene matches: 8. There are 13 residues in the CDR3. The DNA of the CDR3 is TGTGCCAGTAGAAGTTCAGGGGGCCACGGCTACACCTTC. It codes for CASRSSGGHGYTF.

The chain joins TRBV5-1 to TRBJ2-5, with D possibly being TRBD1 or TRBD2 (5 bases each). From germline, CDR1 is SGHRS and CDR2 YFSETQ. Trimming cost V 5 bases and J 4 bases, with 18 bases left between them. This CDR3 spans 15 amino acids. The CDR3 loop is CASSWDLGTVETQYF. In DNA, the CDR3 is TGCGCCAGCAGTTGGGACCTAGGAACAGTAGAGACCCAGTACTTC.